This T cell receptor (beta chain) was sequenced in a study of blood T cells in healthy people across ages. With a J-beta primer mix and a sample-barcoded 5' primer, a second PCR ran about 7 to 12 cycles. Each CDR3 protein is one row after TCRdb ran MiXCR on the 5' RACE reads. The table lists about 1,400,000 distinct CDR3 sequences, almost 60% of them singletons. As to this clonotype: A read error may produce the germline difference seen at one junction end.

There are 14 residues in the CDR3. Germline CDR1 is MGHRA and CDR2 is YSYEKL. V gene TRBV4-1 combines with J gene TRBJ2-2; 7 bases are shared with TRBD1. The clonotype originates from a man aged 18 to 29 in good health. The specimen was blood. The CDR3 bases are TGCGCCGGCAGCCAAGGGGGCCGGCTAGGGGAGCTGTTTTTT. It encodes CAGSQGGRLGELFF.